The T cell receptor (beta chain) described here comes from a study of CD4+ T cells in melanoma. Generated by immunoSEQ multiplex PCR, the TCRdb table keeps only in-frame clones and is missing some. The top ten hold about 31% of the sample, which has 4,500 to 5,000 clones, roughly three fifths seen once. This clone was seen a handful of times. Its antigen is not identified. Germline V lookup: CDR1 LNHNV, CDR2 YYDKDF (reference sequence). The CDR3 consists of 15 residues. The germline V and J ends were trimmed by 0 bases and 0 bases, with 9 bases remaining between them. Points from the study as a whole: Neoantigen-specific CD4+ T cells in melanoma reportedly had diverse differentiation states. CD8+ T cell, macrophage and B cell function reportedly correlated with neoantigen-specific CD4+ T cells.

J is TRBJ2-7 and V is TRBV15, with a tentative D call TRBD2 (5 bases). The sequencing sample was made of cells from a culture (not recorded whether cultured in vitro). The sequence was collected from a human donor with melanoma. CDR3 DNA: TGTGCCACCAGCAGAGACAGCGGCTACTCCTACGAGCAGTACTTC. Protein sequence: CATSRDSGYSYEQYF.